This T cell receptor (beta chain) was found in a study of regulatory T cells in long-lasting Graves disease. Broader study findings: Gene preferences differed: TRBV28, TRBJ1-2, TRBJ2-5 in persistent cases. Lower TCR diversity was seen in persistent Graves' patients than in newly diagnosed ones.

The CDR3 is made up of 15 amino acids. V was pared by 6 bases and J by 0 bases, with 17 bases between. In germline, CDR1 is DFQATT, CDR2 SNEGSKA (reference sequence). Time point here: newly diagnosed GD, antithyroid drugs for less than 3 months. Following extraction of RNA from PBMCs, that RNA was used to make the TCR library. This clonotype was picked up many times. Its cognate antigen is unknown. The authors built TCR beta libraries using iRepertoire HTBI primers and Arm-PCR of CDR3 regions. In TCRdb, the multiplex PCR reads were re-called with MiXCR into one record per CDR3 protein. Of 510,000 or so distinct CDR3 sequences in the sample, about 11% were seen once. These data are also associated with another study on T cells in Graves' hyperthyroidism and ophthalmopathy. As that report states: Uncontrolled infection, other autoimmune disease, pregnancy and lactation each barred patients from inclusion. Blood also held most thyroid clonotypes expanded beyond 0.001.

The origin of this receptor is a woman in her thirties with Graves disease. J is TRBJ1-2 and V is TRBV20-1, with D uncertain. The source was peripheral blood mononuclear cells (PBMCs), collected at new diagnosis, from a patient treated with antithyroid drugs. This CDR3 reads CSAGSAGKANYGYTF. In DNA form, the CDR3 reads TGCAGTGCCGGGTCGGCGGGGAAAGCTAACTATGGCTACACCTTC.